A single T cell receptor beta chain is shown here with its context. The CDR3 is made up of 11 amino acids. V was clipped by 9 bases and J by 8 bases, with 13 bases between them. The sample belongs to a study of T cells in Graves' hyperthyroidism and ophthalmopathy. The TCR beta CDR3 regions underwent amplification using RNA transcripts as the source. When the TCR CDR3 underwent first-round RT-PCR, the HTBI primer set was used. TCRdb analysed the multiplex PCR reads with MiXCR anew, one entry per CDR3 protein. The repertoire holds under 800,000 distinct CDR3 sequences, with 12% to 15% as singletons. Calling Graves' hyperthyroidism stable meant ophthalmopathy did not progress within 18 months.

The sample comprised blood. The sequence derives from a woman aged 18-30 years with Graves' hyperthyroidism. The chain couples TRBV12-3 or TRBV12-4 to TRBJ1-1; possibly TRBD1 for D (6 bases). CDR3 region: CASIEGGEAFF. CDR3 sequence (DNA): TGTGCCAGTATTGAGGGGGGCGAAGCTTTCTTT.